One sample yielded the 30 T cell receptor beta chains listed below, sequenced in a study of naive and memory T cell subsets. Study outcomes and limitations: A few larger clonotypes appeared in naive repertoires, especially CD8, possibly memory cells re-expressing CD45RA.

Their target antigens are unknown. The beta constant-region primer was an equimolar mix of two oligonucleotides covering TRBC1 and TRBC2. Nested alpha and beta constant-region primers with the SP2 primer drove four PCR rounds on ligated cDNA. TCRdb reanalysed the UMI-ligation and nested PCR reads using MiXCR and keeps one entry per CDR3 protein. The sample lists 120,000 to 150,000 distinct CDR3 sequences; roughly 23% were seen once. The sample taken for sequencing was naive CD4+ T cells from blood. These receptor sequences come from a human donor in good health.

This clonotype was seen many times. V gene TRBV11-2 combines with J gene TRBJ1-6, with no clear D. CDR3 length equals 16 residues. Trimming removed 6 bases at V and 2 bases at J, with 14 bases between. Germline loops: CDR1 SGHAT, CDR2 FQNNGV. The CDR3 sequence: CASSPFGFAYNSPLHF. For the CDR3, the DNA is TGTGCCAGCAGTCCTTTTGGATTCGCCTATAATTCACCCCTCCACTTT.

The J gene is TRBJ2-6, the V gene TRBV11-2; D perhaps matches TRBD2 (6 bases). Germline V lookup: CDR1 SGHAT, CDR2 FQNNGV. The V end lost 5 bases, the J end lost 3 bases, and 14 bases lay between the germline ends. The CDR3 covers 16 residues. CDR3 in amino acids: CASSPDRGIGANVLTF. For the CDR3, the DNA is TGTGCCAGCAGCCCCGACCGCGGGATTGGGGCCAACGTCCTGACTTTC. Full variable domain (remainder filled in from reference TRBV11-2 and TRBJ2-6): EAGVAQSPRYKIIEKRQSVAFWCNPISGHATLYWYQQILGQGPKLLIQFQNNGVVDDSQLPKDRFSAERLKGVDSTLKIQPAKLEDSAVYLCASSPDRGIGANVLTFGAGSRLTVL.

The rearrangement joins TRBV20-1 to TRBJ2-1; 10 nucleotides align to TRBD2. The CDR3 consists of 13 residues. CDR1 and CDR2 (germline): DFQATT, SNEGSKA (reference sequence). In DNA form, the CDR3 reads TGCAGCGCAGAGCGGGAGGGCCGTAATGAGCAGTTCTTC. Its protein product is CSAEREGRNEQFF.

This clonotype was seen a few times. This rearrangement joins TRBV28 to TRBJ2-5; D is unclear. Germline values: CDR1 MDHEN, CDR2 SYDVKM. This CDR3 contains 13 residues. Trimming removed 2 bases from V and 5 bases from J, with 9 bases in between. The CDR3 nucleotides read TGTGCCAGCAGTTTAAAGGTTCCGGAGACCCAGTACTTC. The encoded protein is CASSLKVPETQYF.

In its sample, this clonotype was seen a few times. The CDR3 coding sequence is TGTGCCAGCTCTAGCGCAATCACAGATACGCAGTATTTT. Protein: CASSSAITDTQYF. This sequence joins TRBV6-2 or TRBV6-3 and TRBJ2-3, with D tentatively TRBD2 (6 bases). Per germline, CDR1 MNHEY and CDR2 SVGEGT. This CDR3 has 13 amino acids. The V gene lost 8 bases and the J gene lost 2 bases, with 11 bases spanning the gap.

The sample holds many counts of this clonotype. The chain uses TRBV7-6 and TRBJ2-1, with a weak D call TRBD1 (6 bases). Trimming shortened V by 5 bases and J by 7 bases, and 18 bases separated the two germline ends. CDR1 SGHVS and CDR2 FNYEAQ come from the germline V gene. The CDR3 extends over 15 amino acids. CDR3 loop: CASSNPFGRGNEQFF. The CDR3, as DNA: TGTGCCAGCAGCAACCCGTTTGGTAGGGGGAATGAGCAGTTCTTC.

The chain carries TRBV5-6 and TRBJ2-5; D gene unclear. Trimming shortened V by 5 bases and J by 5 bases, and 19 bases separated the two germline ends. Per germline, CDR1 SGHDT and CDR2 YYEEEE. The CDR3 covers 15 residues. CDR3: CASRKVDRVAETQYF. CDR3 DNA: TGTGCCAGCAGAAAAGTAGATAGGGTCGCCGAGACCCAGTACTTC.

This rearrangement joins TRBV6-5 to TRBJ1-5, with D possibly matching TRBD1 (6 bases). The CDR3 length is 15 residues. V was pared by 5 bases and J by 1 base, with 12 bases between. Germline CDR1 is MNHEY and CDR2 is SVGAGI. This chain's CDR3 is CASSPIGQSNQPQHF. The CDR3 nucleotides are TGTGCCAGCAGTCCCATAGGACAGAGCAATCAGCCCCAGCATTTT.

The chain has TRBV7-2 and TRBJ2-1; D unclear. Germline CDR1 is SGHTA and CDR2 is FQGNSA. The CDR3 has 13 residues. Between the trimmed V and J ends, which lost 0 bases and 9 bases, there was a span of 9 bases. The CDR3: CASSLAGRREQFF. Written as DNA, the CDR3 is TGTGCCAGCAGCTTAGCGGGAAGGCGTGAGCAGTTCTTC.

This clonotype was picked up a small number of times. The chain recombines TRBV4-1 with TRBJ2-7; D might be TRBD1 (5 bases). The CDR3 covers 13 residues. V lost 0 bases, J lost 8 bases, and 11 bases lay in between. The germline CDR1 and CDR2 sequences are MGHRA and YSYEKL. The CDR3 region has the DNA TGCGCCAGCAGCCAAGAGTCCCGGACAAAGCAGTACTTC. Translation: CASSQESRTKQYF.

The chain couples TRBV4-1 to TRBJ2-7, with D unclear. The ends were cut back, 1 base at V and 4 bases at J, with 8 bases in the middle. Per the germline V gene, CDR1 is MGHRA and CDR2 is YSYEKL. This CDR3 region has 13 residues. CDR3 nucleotide sequence: TGCGCCAGCAGCCAAGTAACCTGGTACGAGCAGTACTTC. Its translation is CASSQVTWYEQYF.

This clonotype was seen only a few times. The rearrangement joins TRBV6-1 to TRBJ2-4; no reliable D call. The CDR3 spans 14 residues. Germline-derived CDR1 and CDR2 are MNHNS and SASEGT. V lost 4 bases and J 1 base, leaving 8 bases between the germline ends. The CDR3 region is CASSGSGAKNIQYF. The CDR3, as DNA: TGTGCCAGCAGTGGAAGTGGGGCCAAAAACATTCAGTACTTC.

This sequence joins TRBV7-2 and TRBJ2-1; D might be TRBD2 (6 bases). Trimming pared 5 bases from V and 0 bases from J, leaving 26 bases between. The V gene's germline CDR1 is SGHTA and CDR2 FQGNSA. There are 20 residues in the CDR3. The CDR3 reads CASSVGRLAPRYSSYNEQFF. The CDR3 bases are TGTGCCAGCAGCGTAGGCCGTCTAGCGCCGAGATATAGCTCCTACAATGAGCAGTTCTTC. Using reference TRBV7-2 and TRBJ2-1 for the parts outside the CDR3, the full variable domain is GAGVSQSPSNKVTEKGKDVELRCDPISGHTALYWYRQSLGQGLEFLIYFQGNSAPDKSGLPSDRFSAERTGGSVSTLTIQRTQQEDSAVYLCASSVGRLAPRYSSYNEQFFGPGTRLTVL.

A few counts support this clonotype. The chain combines TRBV28 with TRBJ2-1; 7 bases match TRBD2. The J segment lost 0 bases and the V segment lost 2 bases, leaving 4 bases of the junction unmatched. There are 16 residues in the CDR3. CDR1 MDHEN and CDR2 SYDVKM come from the germline V gene. The CDR3, as DNA: TGTGCCAGCAGTTTAAGCTCTAGCGGCTCCTACAATGAGCAGTTCTTC. This gives the protein CASSLSSSGSYNEQFF.

This chain connects TRBV20-1 to TRBJ2-4; D remains unclear. The CDR3 totals 14 residues. Between the trimmed V and J ends, which lost 6 bases and 3 bases, there was a span of 15 bases. Germline values: CDR1 DFQATT, CDR2 SNEGSKA (reference sequence). The CDR3 here is CSAPPPEFKNIQYF. The CDR3 nucleotides are TGCAGTGCCCCCCCCCCCGAGTTCAAAAACATTCAGTACTTC.

This clonotype was found a few times. The CDR3 region is CAISGSYEQYF. The CDR3 DNA follows: TGTGCCATCAGTGGGTCCTACGAGCAGTACTTC. This chain connects TRBV10-3 to TRBJ2-7; D remains unclear. The germline V gene has CDR1 ENHRY and CDR2 SYGVKD. The germline V and J ends were trimmed by 4 bases and 1 base, with 2 bases remaining between them. The CDR3 length is 11 residues.

The V gene is TRBV6-5, the J gene TRBJ1-1; tentatively, D is TRBD1 (5 bases). Germline V gene lookup returns CDR1 MNHEY and CDR2 SVGAGI. V was shortened by 7 bases and J by 0 bases, with 12 bases between the two germline ends. CDR3 length: 14 amino acids. The CDR3 bases are TGTGCCAGCACGCCCAGGGTCATGAACACTGAAGCTTTCTTT. It yields the protein CASTPRVMNTEAFF.

This clonotype was detected only a few times. The chain uses TRBV10-3 and TRBJ2-7; 8 nucleotides align to TRBD2. CDR3 size: 13 residues. J lost 3 bases, V lost 3 bases, and 1 base had no gene match. CDR1 and CDR2 (germline): ENHRY, SYGVKD. CDR3 in amino acids: CAISDGTSYEQYF. CDR3 DNA: TGTGCCATCAGTGACGGGACTAGCTACGAGCAGTACTTC.

The rearrangement uses TRBV20-1 and TRBJ2-1; 13 nucleotides agree with TRBD2. Germline trimming cut 6 bases from V and 8 bases from J; bases unmatched to any gene: 13. CDR1 is DFQATT, CDR2 SNEGSKA, per germline (reference sequence). The CDR3 consists of 16 residues. The CDR3 DNA sequence: TGCAGTGCCCTGATTGGACTAGCGGGAGTGGCAGATGAGCAGTTCTTC. Translation: CSALIGLAGVADEQFF.

There are a few counts of this clonotype. The CDR3 coding sequence is TGTGCCAGCAGCCAAGATGCGGGACTCGGCACAGATACGCAGTATTTT. It is translated as CASSQDAGLGTDTQYF. V usage is TRBV3-1 and J usage is TRBJ2-3; the D gene is possibly TRBD2 (6 bases). Germline CDR1 and CDR2: LGHDT and YNNKEL (reference sequence). V shed 0 bases and J shed 1 base, with 11 bases lying between them. This CDR3 has 16 amino acids.

This clonotype was counted ten times or more. This chain links TRBV11-2 with TRBJ2-1; 9 nucleotides match TRBD2. This CDR3 is built from 17 residues. Germline V gives CDR1 SGHAT, CDR2 FQNNGV. Trimming at V came to 5 bases and at J to 4 bases, leaving 12 bases not matched to a gene. The CDR3 DNA is TGTGCCAGCAGCGTGCCCCGCGGGAGGGTACCTTACAATGAGCAGTTCTTC. This translates into CASSVPRGRVPYNEQFF.

The rearrangement joins TRBV29-1 to TRBJ2-1; the match to TRBD2 covers 11 bases. The V segment lost 5 bases and the J segment 3 bases; nucleotides outside the gene matches: 12. Per germline, CDR1 SQVTM and CDR2 ANQGSEA. This CDR3 is built from 17 residues. CDR3 DNA: TGCAGCGTTTGGGGATTACTAGCGGGAGAATTCTACAATGAGCAGTTCTTC. Protein product: CSVWGLLAGEFYNEQFF.

The chain employs TRBV20-1 and TRBJ2-7, with D perhaps matching TRBD1 or TRBD2 (5 bases each). From germline, CDR1 is DFQATT and CDR2 SNEGSKA (reference sequence). Trimming removed 0 bases from V and 3 bases from J, with 15 bases in between. This CDR3 has 15 residues. The CDR3 reads CSARESGSRGYEQYF. DNA of the CDR3: TGCAGTGCTAGAGAGAGCGGATCGAGGGGCTACGAGCAGTACTTC.

In DNA, the CDR3 is TGTGCCAGCAGCCACGGACTTAAAATCACAGATACGCAGTATTTT. It specifies CASSHGLKITDTQYF. The rearrangement links TRBV14 to TRBJ2-3, with D possibly TRBD2 on 5 matching bases. Trimming stripped 3 bases from V and 2 bases from J, with 12 bases between. CDR1 is SGHDN and CDR2 is FVKESK in the germline V gene. The CDR3 runs to 15 residues.

The V gene is TRBV7-9, the J gene TRBJ1-4, with D tentatively TRBD1 (5 bases). V lost 5 bases, J lost 7 bases, and 17 bases lay in between. Germline assignment: CDR1 SEHNR and CDR2 FQNEAQ (reference sequence). This CDR3 region has 15 residues. CDR3 DNA sequence: TGTGCCAGCAGCACGGGGCTCTGGGGAGGTGAAAAACTGTTTTTT. Residues: CASSTGLWGGEKLFF. Together with reference TRBV7-9 and TRBJ1-4, the CDR3 gives the full variable domain: DTGVSQNPRHKITKRGQNVTFRCDPISEHNRLYWYRQTLGQGPEFLTYFQNEAQLEKSRLLSDRFSAERPKGSFSTLEIQRTEQGDSAMYLCASSTGLWGGEKLFFGSGTQLSVL.

This clonotype was counted a few times. This sequence joins TRBV28 and TRBJ2-1, with a tentative D call TRBD2 (5 bases). Looked up from germline, CDR1 is MDHEN and CDR2 is SYDVKM. The CDR3 runs to 16 residues. Trimming stripped 11 bases from V and 0 bases from J, with 20 bases between. The CDR3 DNA sequence: TGTGCCGGCGGAGCAGCGGAAACAAGCTCCTACAATGAGCAGTTCTTC. Protein sequence: CAGGAAETSSYNEQFF.

This clonotype was observed a few times. The V and J genes are TRBV9 and TRBJ2-1, with D hard to call. Germline lookup yields CDR1 SGDLS and CDR2 YYNGEE. There are 14 residues in the CDR3. V was clipped by 0 bases and J by 5 bases, with 9 bases between them. CDR3 residues: CASSVGPLDNEQFF. In DNA form, the CDR3 reads TGTGCCAGCAGCGTAGGACCCCTAGACAATGAGCAGTTCTTC. The entire variable domain, with the rest obtained from reference TRBV9 and TRBJ2-1, is as follows: DSGVTQTPKHLITATGQRVTLRCSPRSGDLSVYWYQQSLDQGLQFLIQYYNGEERAKGNILERFSAQQFPDLHSELNLSSLELGDSALYFCASSVGPLDNEQFFGPGTRLTVL.

This chain joins TRBV11-2 and TRBJ2-3; 9 bases map to TRBD1. V dropped 5 bases and J dropped 1; count of bases not matched to a gene: 10. The CDR3 is made up of 17 amino acids. Germline CDR1 and CDR2: SGHAT and FQNNGV. The CDR3 region has the DNA TGTGCCAGCAGCCCTCCTTGGGGACAGGGTCGCACAGATACGCAGTATTTT. Translated, it gives CASSPPWGQGRTDTQYF.

This clonotype was seen a few times. V usage is TRBV28 and J usage is TRBJ2-1; 10 nucleotides line up with TRBD2. Losses at the gene ends were 4 bases for V and 8 bases for J; bases not matched to a gene: 8. The CDR3 totals 15 residues. The V gene's germline CDR1 is MDHEN and CDR2 SYDVKM. The CDR3 DNA reads as TGTGCCAGCAGTTCTTTAAGCGGGAGGGCCTATGAGCAGTTCTTC. The encoded protein is CASSSLSGRAYEQFF.

This clonotype was found a few times. The chain couples TRBV20-1 to TRBJ2-1; 10 bases match TRBD2. The germline V gene encodes CDR1 DFQATT and CDR2 SNEGSKA (reference sequence). The trim removed 2 bases at V and 9 bases at J, leaving 10 bases unmatched. The CDR3 is made up of 15 amino acids. The CDR3 region is CSARLVAGGRGEQFF. The CDR3 DNA reads as TGCAGTGCTAGATTGGTAGCGGGAGGACGTGGTGAGCAGTTCTTC.